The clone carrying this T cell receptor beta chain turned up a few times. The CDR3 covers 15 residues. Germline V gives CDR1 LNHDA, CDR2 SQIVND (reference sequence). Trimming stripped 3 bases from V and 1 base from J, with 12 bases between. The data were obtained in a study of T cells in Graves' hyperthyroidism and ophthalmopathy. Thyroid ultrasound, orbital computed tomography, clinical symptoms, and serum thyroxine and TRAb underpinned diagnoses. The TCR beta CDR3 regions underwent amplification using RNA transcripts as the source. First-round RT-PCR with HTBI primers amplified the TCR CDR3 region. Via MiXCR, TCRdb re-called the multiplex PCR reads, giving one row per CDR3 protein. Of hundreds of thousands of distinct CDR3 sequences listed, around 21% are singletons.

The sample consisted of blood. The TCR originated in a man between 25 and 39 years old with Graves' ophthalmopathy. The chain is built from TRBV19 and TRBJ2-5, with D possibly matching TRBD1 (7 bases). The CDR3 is CASSMSGGSQETQYF. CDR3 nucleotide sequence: TGTGCCAGTAGTATGTCAGGGGGGTCCCAAGAGACCCAGTACTTC.